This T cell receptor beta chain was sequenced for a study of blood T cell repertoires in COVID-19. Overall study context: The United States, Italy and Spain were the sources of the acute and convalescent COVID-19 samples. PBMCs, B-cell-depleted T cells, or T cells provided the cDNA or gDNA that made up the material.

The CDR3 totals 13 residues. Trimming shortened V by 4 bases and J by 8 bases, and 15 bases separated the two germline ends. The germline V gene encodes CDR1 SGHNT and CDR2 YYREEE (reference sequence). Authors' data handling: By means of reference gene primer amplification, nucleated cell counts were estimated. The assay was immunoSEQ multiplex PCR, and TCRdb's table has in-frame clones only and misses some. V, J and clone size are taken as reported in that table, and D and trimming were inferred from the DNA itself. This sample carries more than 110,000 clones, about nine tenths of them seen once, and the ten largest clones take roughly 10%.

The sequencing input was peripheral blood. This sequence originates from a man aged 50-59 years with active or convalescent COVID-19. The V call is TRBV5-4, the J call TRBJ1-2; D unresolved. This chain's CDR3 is CASSHAIESGYTF. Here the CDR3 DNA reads TGTGCCAGCAGCCATGCAATCGAGTCGGGCTACACCTTC.